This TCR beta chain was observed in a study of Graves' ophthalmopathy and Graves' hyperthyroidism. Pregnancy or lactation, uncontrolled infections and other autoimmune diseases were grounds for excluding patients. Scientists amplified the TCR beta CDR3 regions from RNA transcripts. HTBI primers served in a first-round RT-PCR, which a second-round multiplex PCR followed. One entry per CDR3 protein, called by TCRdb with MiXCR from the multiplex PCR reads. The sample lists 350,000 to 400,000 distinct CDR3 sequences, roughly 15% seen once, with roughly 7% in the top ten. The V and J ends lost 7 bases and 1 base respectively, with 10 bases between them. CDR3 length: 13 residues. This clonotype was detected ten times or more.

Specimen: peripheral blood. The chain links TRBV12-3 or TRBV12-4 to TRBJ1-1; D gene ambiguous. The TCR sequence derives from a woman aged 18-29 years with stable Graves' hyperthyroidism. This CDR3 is CASNALRNTEAFF. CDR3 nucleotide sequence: TGTGCCAGCAATGCCCTAAGGAACACTGAAGCTTTCTTT.